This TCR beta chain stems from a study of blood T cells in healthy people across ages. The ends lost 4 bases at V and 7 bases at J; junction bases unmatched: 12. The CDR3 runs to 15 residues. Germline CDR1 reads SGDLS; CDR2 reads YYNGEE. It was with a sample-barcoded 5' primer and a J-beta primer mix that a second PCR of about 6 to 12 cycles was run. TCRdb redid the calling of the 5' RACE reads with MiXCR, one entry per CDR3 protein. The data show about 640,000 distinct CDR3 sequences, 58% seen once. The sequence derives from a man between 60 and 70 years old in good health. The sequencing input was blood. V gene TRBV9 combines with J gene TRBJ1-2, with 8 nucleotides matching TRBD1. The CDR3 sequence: CASSLTQGARGGYTF. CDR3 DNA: TGTGCCAGCAGCCTCACGCAGGGGGCGCGAGGTGGCTACACCTTC.